Here is one T cell receptor beta chain with its context. Its antigen remains unidentified. One base away there is no much larger clone; base qualities are not given. From the germline V gene (reference sequence), CDR1 is SGHKS and CDR2 is YYEKEE. Its CDR3 holds 14 amino acids, cysteine through phenylalanine. Just CDR3 DNA is preserved here, 42 bases in frame from base 1. V lost 7 bases and J lost 5 bases, and the count of bases not matched to a germline gene is 6. The data were taken from a study of cytomegalovirus exposure and HLA in healthy donors (dated by TCRdb to 2016 to 2017). Context from the whole study: An earlier analysis of several hundred of the donors reported roughly 300 Gb of sequence data and approximately 110 million unique TCR beta sequences from roughly 200 million T cells. Using immunosequencing, the study profiled T cell repertoires from some 670 subjects and related those repertoires to cytomegalovirus serostatus. In the later analysis, no new phenotypic data were used to find candidate immune exposures; instead, reliance was placed on TCR beta sequences and their occurrence across donors. A later analysis re-analyzed previously published TCR beta repertoires from several hundred donors and added high-resolution HLA genotyping to study TCR occurrence patterns. Both class I and class II loci were covered by HLA typing, at four-digit resolution. The number of typed donors differed by locus: about 620-640 for A, B, C, DRB1 and DQB1; 522 for DQA1; about 600 for DPA1; and about 470 for DPB1. Along with the approximately 700-subject first cohort, a separate validation cohort of over a hundred different subjects was used. Roughly 300 gigabases of sequencing data and tens of millions of unique TCR sequences were included in an early release covering over 600 HLA-typed donors. Among a few hundred genotyped donors of the cohort, an average of about 240,000 unique TCR beta nucleotide sequences were sequenced per donor, 15% to 20% of them non-productive. The study aimed to test whether signatures of past pathogen exposure could be identified by cataloging public T cell receptors. Every discovery cohort repertoire had been produced on one sequencing platform. To decide whether each TCR beta V gene segment behaved as functional or pseudogenic, an earlier analysis of some 600 of the donors relied on high-throughput TCR beta sequencing. Of the roughly 390 genotyped donors, approximately 80% were placed in the genetic ancestry cluster associated with self-reported Caucasian donors. A handful of DR-DQ haplotypes were treated as single units for association and clustering because of strong linkage in the cohort. The study combined high-throughput TCR immunosequencing, statistical association of individual TCRs with disease status, and machine learning to predict cytomegalovirus infection status. Donor age, sex, ethnicity and CMV serostatus were collected together with the repertoire data. A later genetic analysis took genome-wide SNP genotypes for about 65% of the roughly 670 donors and used that subset as a discovery cohort. The research as a whole found: The only immune exposure information available for the cohort was CMV serostatus. The earlier analysis of fewer than 750 of the donors excluded some 15 rarely observed V segments, including chromosome 9 orphons, because counts were too low. A later genetic analysis associated a missense DCLRE1C variant with V-gene and J-gene trimming of TCR beta chains, and an independent cohort replicated the association. In vitro tests confirmed that three of the cytomegalovirus-associated TCR beta chains recognize cytomegalovirus antigens. According to the authors, the approach could potentially be generalized to other disease states and immunological phenotypes. A later analysis found that HLA-associated TCR beta chains were more clonally expanded and had lower generation probabilities than equally common non-associated chains. In an earlier analysis of around 500 of the donors, most TCR beta V segments appeared in productive rearrangements about 90% or about 30% of the time, broadly matching IMGT annotations. At a false discovery rate of 0.05, a later analysis linked some 18,000 TCR beta sequences to specific HLA alleles. In a later analysis, most CMV-associated TCR beta chains were found to appear HLA-restricted, with HLA associations seemingly driven largely by CMV exposure. The classifier was reported to diagnose cytomegalovirus status with high specificity and sensitivity in both the original cohort and the validation cohort. When HLA alleles, especially DR and DQ, strongly co-occurred, attributing TCR associations to individual alleles was difficult. A further reported finding was that TCR beta sequences accurately predicted the HLA-A and HLA-B alleles for most subjects in the first cohort. Sequencing depth was assumed to be roughly uniform across donors in the presence/absence analyses, though that assumption may not hold. A later analysis reported that several top co-occurrence clusters appeared linked to parvovirus B19, influenza, CMV and Epstein-Barr virus. According to a later analysis, TCR association rates differed among HLA loci, with DRB1 alleles showing the most associated TCRs and HLA-C alleles showing the fewest. In this cohort, only TCR beta chains were sequenced, and detectable features were limited by the absence of alpha or paired-chain data. Some IMGT-functional V segments, including TRBV6-2 and TRBV6-3, could not be told apart with the 87-base-pair reads, so those segments were excluded. Across donors, most TCR sequences were observed very rarely, whereas some public TCRs were present in many individuals. In the study, around 150 TCR beta chains were listed as associated with cytomegalovirus. Correlated functional status among segregating V segments might reflect linkage disequilibrium, but an unknown experimental factor could not be ruled out. Because HLA typing was missing for some donors at each locus, association tests included only the typed subset. A group of highly shared sequence variants was considered likely to be a technical artifact of the sequencing pipeline. Compared with the approximately 670-donor mean, donors in an Asian-associated ancestry cluster had fewer N-insertions in productive TCRs, according to a later genetic analysis.

Library method: the immunoSEQ multiplex PCR assay. For the multiplex PCR, a mixture combining 60 forward primers for TCR Vbeta segments and 13 reverse primers for TCR Jbeta segments was used. Amplification of the CDR3 region of rearranged TCR beta genes was performed with a multiplex PCR assay on genomic DNA. Amplified TCR beta libraries were sequenced as 87-base-pair reads on the Illumina HiSeq System. On the study's bioinformatics: A later analysis tallied 75 million to 95 million unique TCR beta chains across the 666 repertoires, and 10 million to 11 million of those chains were shared by two or more donors. To remove PCR and sequencing errors, raw reads were error-corrected and collapsed into unique sequences using a nearest-neighbor algorithm that merged closely related sequences. CDR3 sequences were aligned to IMGT reference sequences to assign V, D and J gene segments. For a sequence to be retained, a match of at least six nucleotides to both a V gene segment and a J gene segment was required. A rearrangement counted as productive if the CDR3 had no stop codons and remained in frame with V and J, and every other rearrangement counted as non-productive. Following IMGT convention, CDR3 was defined as the stretch from the second conserved V-encoded cysteine up to the conserved J-encoded phenylalanine. Sequences without an unambiguous match to a single V gene segment were excluded from the earlier analysis of a few hundred of the donors. An earlier analysis of some 500 of the donors classified V segments as functional when productive rearrangements were above 56.7% and as segregating when the standard deviation between donors was above 5%. A statistical classification framework was built for diagnosing cytomegalovirus status from the catalog of TCR beta chain sequences. A later analysis assigned V and J genes by comparing TCR nucleotide sequences with IMGT/GENE-DB human TR gene sequences. The TCRdist pipeline was used in a later analysis to assign CDR3 sequences and most-parsimonious VDJ recombination scenarios. In a later analysis, each TCR beta chain was defined by its CDR3 amino acid sequence together with its V-gene family, and reads without a unique V-gene family were excluded. In a later analysis, some 600 highly shared, low-generation-probability nucleotide sequences were removed to address suspected cross-contamination and a sequencing artifact. In a later analysis, a clonal expansion index for each public chain was calculated from normalized within-repertoire ranks of inferred template counts. In a later analysis, generation probabilities were computed with a VDJ recombination model fitted to out-of-frame rearrangements, and the resulting probabilities were checked against IGoR. In a later analysis, hypergeometric tests were used to score TCR-TCR, TCR-HLA and TCR-CMV co-occurrence, with a repertoire-size bias correction applied to TCR pairs. In a later analysis, false discovery rates were estimated by permuting HLA or CMV assignments 20 times. In a later analysis, co-occurring TCRs were grouped using DBSCAN, with TCRdist sequence similarity added in when clustering inside HLA-allele-positive subsets. For co-occurrence clustering, repertoires with fewer than 30,000 or more than 120,000 public chains were excluded, along with four or five repertoires with anomalous nucleotide sharing. The clones in this table, taken by TCRdb from immuneACCESS, are in-frame only. Not every clone is retained; where verified, under half of the shortfall comes from an unresolved V gene, and the cause of the rest is unknown. V and J calls and clone size come straight from that table; D and trimming were deduced from the DNA. Present in this sample are roughly 190,000 clones, under 80% of which were seen just once. The ten largest clones add up to approximately 5% of the sample.

In total, about 650 healthy bone marrow donors made up the cohort. Cohort members were all nominally healthy when sampled, although unrecorded immune exposures were likely present. The donor was CMV seropositive and belonged to the group of about 290 seropositive cohort members. Each donor provided a peripheral blood sample, and peripheral blood mononuclear cells were used for TCR beta sequencing. The Qiagen DNeasy Blood Extraction Kit was used to extract genomic DNA from the blood cell samples. Material for sequencing was PBMCs. This sequence was found in a young man in good health and CMV-seropositive. The chain employs TRBV5-5 and TRBJ1-5; a stretch of 10 junction bases matches TRBD1. At the DNA level, the sequence is TGTGCCAGCGAGCCCGGGACAGGGGATCAGCCCCAGCATTTT. Translated, it gives CASEPGTGDQPQHF.